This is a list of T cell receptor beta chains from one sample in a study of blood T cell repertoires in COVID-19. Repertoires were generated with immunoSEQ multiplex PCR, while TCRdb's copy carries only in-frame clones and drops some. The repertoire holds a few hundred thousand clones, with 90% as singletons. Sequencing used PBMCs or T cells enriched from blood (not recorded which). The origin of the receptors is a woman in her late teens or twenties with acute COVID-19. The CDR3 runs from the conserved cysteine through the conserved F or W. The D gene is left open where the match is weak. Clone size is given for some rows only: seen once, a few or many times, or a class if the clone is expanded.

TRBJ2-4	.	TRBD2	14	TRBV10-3	CAISASGGKNIQYF	TGTGCCATCAGTGCTAGCGGGGGAAAAAACATTCAGTACTTC
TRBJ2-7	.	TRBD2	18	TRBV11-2	CASSLRPLVGRSSYEQYF	TGTGCCAGCAGCCTCCGGCCTTTGGTCGGGAGGAGCTCCTACGAGCAGTACTTC
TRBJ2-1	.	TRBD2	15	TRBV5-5	CASSLLGGVGNEQFF	TGTGCCAGCAGCTTGTTGGGAGGGGTTGGAAATGAGCAGTTCTTC
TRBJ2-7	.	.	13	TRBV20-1	CSASSSEAYEQYF	TGCAGTGCTAGTTCTTCAGAGGCGTACGAGCAGTACTTC
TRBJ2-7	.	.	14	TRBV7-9	CASSDQRSGDEQYF	TGTGCCAGCAGCGACCAACGGTCGGGAGACGAGCAGTACTTC
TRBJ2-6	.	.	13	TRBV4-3	CASSQRGANVLTF	TGCGCCAGCAGCCAGCGGGGGGCCAACGTCCTGACTTTC
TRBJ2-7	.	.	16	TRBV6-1	CASSEGLGQPSYEQYF	TGTGCCAGCAGTGAGGGGCTCGGCCAGCCCTCCTACGAGCAGTACTTC
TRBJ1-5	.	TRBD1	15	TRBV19	CASSAAPGGGQPQHF	TGTGCCAGTAGTGCGGCCCCAGGGGGCGGTCAGCCCCAGCATTTT
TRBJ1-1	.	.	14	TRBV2	CASRGDLGVAEAFF	TGTGCCAGCAGGGGGGACTTAGGGGTCGCTGAAGCTTTCTTT
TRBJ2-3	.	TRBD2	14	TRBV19	CASKTSGTRDTQYF	TGTGCCAGTAAAACTAGCGGGACAAGAGATACGCAGTATTTT
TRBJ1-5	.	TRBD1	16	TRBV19	CASRPRTGESNQPQHF	TGTGCCAGTAGACCAAGGACAGGAGAATCCAATCAGCCCCAGCATTTT
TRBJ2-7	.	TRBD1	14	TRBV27	CASSLAGGAYEQYF	TGTGCCAGCAGTTTAGCAGGGGGAGCCTACGAGCAGTACTTC
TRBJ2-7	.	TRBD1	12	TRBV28	CASRDRTYEQYF	TGTGCCAGCCGGGACAGAACCTACGAGCAGTACTTC
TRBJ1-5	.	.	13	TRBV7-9	CASSSGSNQPQHF	TGTGCCAGCAGCTCAGGAAGCAATCAGCCCCAGCATTTT
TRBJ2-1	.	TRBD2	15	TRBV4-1	CGAGGAGIRSNEQFF	TGCGGAGCGGGGGGGGCGGGAATCAGGAGCAATGAGCAGTTCTTC
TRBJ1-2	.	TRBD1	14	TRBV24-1	CATSDPGTGEGYTF	TGTGCCACCAGTGACCCCGGGACAGGCGAGGGCTACACCTTC
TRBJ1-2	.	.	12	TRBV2	CASRRLDSGYTF	TGTGCCAGCAGGCGACTGGACAGTGGCTACACCTTC
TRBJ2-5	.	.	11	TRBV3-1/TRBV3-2	CASSHEETQYF	TGTGCCAGCAGCCACGAAGAGACCCAGTACTTC
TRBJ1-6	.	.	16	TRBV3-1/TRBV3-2	CASSRGFGSYNSPLHF	TGTGCCAGCTCTAGGGGGTTCGGCTCCTATAATTCACCCCTCCACTTT
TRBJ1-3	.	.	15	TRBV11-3	CASSFGGASGNTIYF	TGTGCCAGCAGCTTTGGGGGCGCCTCTGGAAACACCATATATTTT
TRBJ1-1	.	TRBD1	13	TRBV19	CASLQGSGGPAFF	TGTGCCAGTCTTCAGGGATCAGGGGGTCCGGCTTTCTTT
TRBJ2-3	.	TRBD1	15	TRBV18	CASSQDRGRTDTQYF	TGTGCCAGCTCACAGGACAGGGGCCGCACAGATACGCAGTATTTT
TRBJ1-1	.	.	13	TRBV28	CASRQPLNTEAFF	TGTGCCAGCAGACAGCCCTTAAACACTGAAGCTTTCTTT
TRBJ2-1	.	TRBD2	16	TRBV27	CASSPGLAGVINEQFF	TGTGCCAGCAGCCCGGGACTAGCGGGAGTTATAAATGAGCAGTTCTTC
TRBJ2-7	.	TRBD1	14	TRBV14	CASSPTGVTYEQYF	TGTGCCAGCAGCCCTACAGGGGTGACCTACGAGCAGTACTTC
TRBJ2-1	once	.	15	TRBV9	CASSRGDSARNEQFF	TGTGCCAGCAGCAGGGGGGACAGCGCACGGAATGAGCAGTTCTTC
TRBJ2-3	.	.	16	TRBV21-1	CASSNDMGASTDTQYF	TGTGCCAGCAGCAATGATATGGGAGCTAGCACAGATACGCAGTATTTT
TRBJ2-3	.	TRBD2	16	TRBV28	CASSGGGGSRTDTQYF	TGTGCCAGCAGTGGGGGGGGTGGGTCTAGAACAGATACGCAGTATTTT
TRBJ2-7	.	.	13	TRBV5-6	CASSSAGAREQYF	TGTGCCAGCAGCTCTGCGGGGGCGCGCGAGCAGTACTTC
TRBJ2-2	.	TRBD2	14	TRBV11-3	CASTAGGSTGELFF	TGTGCCAGCACGGCGGGAGGGAGCACCGGGGAGCTGTTTTTT
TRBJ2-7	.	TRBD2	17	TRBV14	CASSQDTQLAGVGEQYF	TGTGCCAGCAGCCAAGATACGCAACTAGCGGGAGTCGGCGAGCAGTACTTC